The present T cell receptor beta chain was sequenced within a study of OX40 agonist ivuxolimab in advanced cancers. The CDR3 is 14 residues long. From germline, CDR1 is MDHEN and CDR2 SYDVKM. Trimming stripped 6 bases from V and 10 bases from J, with 19 bases between. Using immunoSEQ multiplex PCR, the repertoire was profiled, and TCRdb retains in-frame clones only, with some absent. This sample has over 75,000 clones; 75% to 95% occur once, and the top ten carry less than 0.55%. The sequence derives from an adult with an advanced solid tumor such as melanoma, head and neck, liver or kidney cancer. The J gene is TRBJ1-5, the V gene TRBV28; possible D gene TRBD1, 6 bases. Sample: CD4+ or CD8+ T cells sorted from blood, taken in a trial of the OX40 agonist ivuxolimab. The CDR3 DNA follows: TGTGCCAGCAGAGGAGGGGGGGGTAGCGGACCCCAGCATTTT. It encodes CASRGGGGSGPQHF.